This is a list of T cell receptor beta chains from one sample in a study of cytomegalovirus exposure and HLA in healthy donors. Sequencing was performed with immunoSEQ multiplex PCR; in TCRdb, only in-frame clones are kept and a portion is missing. The sample lists about 120,000 clones; less than 85% were seen once. Sequencing was done on a sample of PBMCs. The source of these receptors is a man aged 25 to 40 in good health and CMV-seropositive. Both conserved end residues are part of each CDR3. The D gene is left open where the match is weak. The size field is filled for only some rows; it gives once, few, many or a size class.

J: TRBJ2-3; V: TRBV30; D: TRBD1; size: .; DNA: TGTGCCTGGAGAACTAGACAGGGGGCGACGGATACGCAGTATTTT; CDR3: CAWRTRQGATDTQYF
J: TRBJ2-3; V: TRBV5-1; D: .; size: .; DNA: TGCGCCAGCAGCTTGGAAGGGCTAGCGCTAAGCACAGATACGCAGTATTTT; CDR3: CASSLEGLALSTDTQYF
J: TRBJ2-7; V: TRBV10-3; D: TRBD2; size: .; DNA: TGTGCCATCAAACCGGGACTAGACTCCTACGAGCAGTACTTC; CDR3: CAIKPGLDSYEQYF
J: TRBJ2-1; V: TRBV6-4; D: TRBD1; size: .; DNA: TGTGCCAGCAGTGTCGGACAGGGGAACGAGCAGTTCTTC; CDR3: CASSVGQGNEQFF
J: TRBJ2-7; V: TRBV29-1; D: TRBD1; size: few; DNA: TGCAGCGTTATAGGACAGGGGAGGTACGAGCAGTACTTC; CDR3: CSVIGQGRYEQYF
J: TRBJ2-3; V: TRBV30; D: .; size: .; DNA: TGTGCCTTCTCCGGGGGGCCCCCCCCCACAGATACGCAGTATTTT; CDR3: CAFSGGPPPTDTQYF
J: TRBJ2-7; V: TRBV4-1; D: .; size: .; DNA: TGCGCCAGCAGCCAAATACCCAGCGCCAGCTCCTACGAGCAGTACTTC; CDR3: CASSQIPSASSYEQYF
J: TRBJ2-7; V: TRBV5-6; D: TRBD2; size: .; DNA: TGTGCCAGCAGGAAGCGGGACGGGCTATTCGAGCAGTACTTC; CDR3: CASRKRDGLFEQYF
J: TRBJ2-7; V: TRBV6-1; D: .; size: few; DNA: TGTGCCAGCAGTGAACCGGGAACCGACGAGCAGTACTTC; CDR3: CASSEPGTDEQYF
J: TRBJ1-3; V: TRBV11-2; D: .; size: .; DNA: TGTGCCAGCAGCCATTCGGGGGGTACCTCTGGAAACACCATATATTTT; CDR3: CASSHSGGTSGNTIYF
J: TRBJ2-1; V: TRBV2; D: TRBD2; size: once; DNA: TGTGCCAGCAGTGTCGGGGCGGGGGGGCCACTTGAGCAGTTCTTC; CDR3: CASSVGAGGPLEQFF
J: TRBJ2-5; V: TRBV9; D: .; size: .; DNA: TGTGCCAGCAGCGTTAACAGTCAAGAGACCCAGTACTTC; CDR3: CASSVNSQETQYF
J: TRBJ2-5; V: TRBV21-1; D: .; size: .; DNA: TGTGCCAGCCGTTCCGCCGGGACAGAGGAGGAGACCCAGTACTTC; CDR3: CASRSAGTEEETQYF
J: TRBJ1-1; V: TRBV7-2; D: .; size: .; DNA: TGTGCCAGCAGCCTTGGGGGGACGAACACTGAAGCTTTCTTT; CDR3: CASSLGGTNTEAFF
J: TRBJ1-2; V: TRBV6-5; D: .; size: .; DNA: TGTGCCAGCAGTTCGCCCTGGCAGGGCCTGCGGGGCTACACCTTT; CDR3: CASSSPWQGLRGYTF
J: TRBJ2-7; V: TRBV5-1; D: .; size: .; DNA: TGCGCCAGCAGCTTTGGGAGAGGGTACGAGCAGTACTTC; CDR3: CASSFGRGYEQYF
J: TRBJ1-5; V: TRBV2; D: .; size: .; DNA: TGTGCCAGCAGTGGACTGATTAGCAATCAGCCCCAGCATTTT; CDR3: CASSGLISNQPQHF
J: TRBJ2-7; V: TRBV27; D: TRBD2; size: .; DNA: TGTGCCAGCAGTTCTAGCGGGGCTTACTACGAGCAGTACTTC; CDR3: CASSSSGAYYEQYF
J: TRBJ1-1; V: TRBV5-1; D: TRBD1; size: .; DNA: TGCGCCAGCCACTCAATGGAGGGGGCTACGGACACTGAAGCTTTCTTT; CDR3: CASHSMEGATDTEAFF
J: TRBJ2-7; V: TRBV5-1; D: TRBD1; size: .; DNA: TGCGCCAGCAGCTTGGGTTTTATCGGGACAGCTTATTCCTACGAGCAGTACTTC; CDR3: CASSLGFIGTAYSYEQYF
J: TRBJ2-2; V: TRBV9; D: .; size: .; DNA: TGTGCCAGCAGCGTAGGGCCCACAGATTACACCGGGGAGCTGTTTTTT; CDR3: CASSVGPTDYTGELFF
J: TRBJ1-1; V: TRBV6-1; D: TRBD1; size: .; DNA: TGTGCCAGCAGTGGACAGGGGAACACTGCTGAAGCTTTCTTT; CDR3: CASSGQGNTAEAFF
J: TRBJ1-1; V: TRBV1; D: .; size: .; DNA: TGCACCAGCAGCCCAACAGGAACAGGGATGAACACTGAAGCTTTCTTT; CDR3: CTSSPTGTGMNTEAFF
J: TRBJ1-1; V: TRBV6-1; D: TRBD1; size: .; DNA: TGTGCCAGCAGAGACAGGGGATTTGGGGACACTGAAGCTTTCTTT; CDR3: CASRDRGFGDTEAFF
J: TRBJ2-4; V: TRBV18; D: TRBD1; size: .; DNA: TGTGCCAGCTCAACGGGGACAGGGAGGATGGACATTCAGTACTTC; CDR3: CASSTGTGRMDIQYF
J: TRBJ1-2; V: TRBV2; D: TRBD1; size: .; DNA: TGTGCCAGCAGTGTACAACAGGGGGATGGCTACACCTTC; CDR3: CASSVQQGDGYTF
J: TRBJ2-2; V: TRBV2; D: TRBD1; size: .; DNA: TGTGCCAGCAGACCGAACAGGGGAAACACCGGGGAGCTGTTTTTT; CDR3: CASRPNRGNTGELFF
J: TRBJ2-1; V: TRBV5-4; D: .; size: .; DNA: TGTGCCAGCAGCCGAGAGGGCGTTCGGGATGAGCAGTTCTTC; CDR3: CASSREGVRDEQFF
J: TRBJ2-1; V: TRBV6-4; D: TRBD2; size: few; DNA: TGTGCCAGCAGTCTCATAGCGGGGGGGACCTACAATGAGCAGTTCTTC; CDR3: CASSLIAGGTYNEQFF
J: TRBJ1-2; V: TRBV5-4; D: .; size: medium-sized; DNA: TGTGCCAGCAGCTTCGGGGGGGGCCGAAGTGGCTACACCTTC; CDR3: CASSFGGGRSGYTF
J: TRBJ2-7; V: TRBV4-1; D: .; size: .; DNA: TGCGCCAGCAGCCAAACAGGGAAGACCCCAGAGCAGTACTTC; CDR3: CASSQTGKTPEQYF
J: TRBJ2-3; V: TRBV9; D: .; size: .; DNA: TGTGCCAGCAGCGCCGAGAGGGGGGGGACACGTAGCACAGATACGCAGTATTTT; CDR3: CASSAERGGTRSTDTQYF
J: TRBJ1-1; V: TRBV7-9; D: .; size: few; DNA: TGTGCCAGCAGCCCTTCAGGGTCGGCTGAAGCTTTCTTT; CDR3: CASSPSGSAEAFF
J: TRBJ2-5; V: TRBV9; D: TRBD2; size: .; DNA: TGTGCCAGCAGTCTCGGGGGGGACCCGGGAGAGACCCAGTACTTC; CDR3: CASSLGGDPGETQYF
J: TRBJ1-2; V: TRBV29-1; D: TRBD1; size: few; DNA: TGCAGCGTTGGGTCGATAGGGACAGGGTATGGCTACACCTTC; CDR3: CSVGSIGTGYGYTF
J: TRBJ2-3; V: TRBV6-1; D: .; size: few; DNA: TGTGCCAGCAGTGTACGGGAATTAGCCACAGATACGCAGTATTTT; CDR3: CASSVRELATDTQYF
J: TRBJ2-4; V: TRBV5-4; D: .; size: few; DNA: TGTGCCAGCAGCTTAGCAGGGGAAAACATTCAGTACTTC; CDR3: CASSLAGENIQYF
J: TRBJ1-3; V: TRBV6-5; D: .; size: .; DNA: TGTGCCAGCAGTGTCGGGCAGGGCACCATATATTTT; CDR3: CASSVGQGTIYF
J: TRBJ2-7; V: TRBV9; D: TRBD2; size: .; DNA: TGTGCCAGCAGCCCCCGGACTAGCGGGGGGGTCGAGCAGTACTTC; CDR3: CASSPRTSGGVEQYF
J: TRBJ1-2; V: TRBV2; D: .; size: .; DNA: TGTGCCAGCCGGGGAGCTAACTATGGCTACACCTTC; CDR3: CASRGANYGYTF
J: TRBJ2-3; V: TRBV29-1; D: .; size: few; DNA: TGCAGCGTTGCAGAGACAGCGTTCAACACAGATACGCAGTATTTT; CDR3: CSVAETAFNTDTQYF
J: TRBJ1-1; V: TRBV7-9; D: .; size: .; DNA: TGTGCCAGCAGCATGACAGAGGAAGACACTGAAGCTTTCTTT; CDR3: CASSMTEEDTEAFF
J: TRBJ2-1; V: TRBV5-6; D: TRBD2; size: once; DNA: TGTGCCAGCAGCCCGGTGGCTAGCGGGTTCTACAATGAGCAGTTCTTC; CDR3: CASSPVASGFYNEQFF
J: TRBJ1-1; V: TRBV27; D: .; size: .; DNA: TGTGCCAGCAGTTTCCGGGGGTTAGGAACTGAAGCTTTCTTT; CDR3: CASSFRGLGTEAFF
J: TRBJ2-1; V: TRBV29-1; D: TRBD1; size: .; DNA: TGCAGCGTTAAGGCCGGGACAGGCTTATCATTGAGCTCCTACAATGAGCAGTTCTTC; CDR3: CSVKAGTGLSLSSYNEQFF
J: TRBJ2-1; V: TRBV27; D: .; size: few; DNA: TGTGCCAGCAGTCACGAAACAGGGGGGGGACGCAATGAGCAGTTCTTC; CDR3: CASSHETGGGRNEQFF